The 17 T cell receptor beta chains listed next were all sequenced from one sample in a study of control samples from healthy donors and cancer patients. Sequencing used immunoSEQ multiplex PCR; TCRdb keeps in-frame clones, though not all of them. The sample shows some 30,000 clones, 70% to 90% of them seen only once. Sequencing input: formalin-fixed, paraffin-embedded tissue. These receptors came from a female donor with melanoma.

This chain joins TRBV4-2 and TRBJ2-3, with D perhaps TRBD2 (5 bases). Germline V gene sequence: CDR1 LGHNA, CDR2 YNFKEQ. The CDR3 has 16 amino acids. The V and J ends lost 1 base and 5 bases respectively, with 16 bases between them. This CDR3 is CASSQAIGEMKDTQYF. In DNA form, the CDR3 reads TGTGCCAGCAGCCAAGCAATTGGGGAGATGAAAGATACGCAGTATTTT.

A word on this clone: One junction end disagrees with the germline gene, perhaps due to a read error. The V gene is TRBV7-7, the J gene TRBJ2-5, with 7 bases that match TRBD1. CDR1 and CDR2 from the germline V gene are SSHAT and FNYEAQ (reference sequence). The CDR3 loop spans 15 amino acids. The CDR3 loop reads CASSLGDSPGETQYF. The DNA of the CDR3 is TGTGCTAGCAGCTTAGGGGACAGCCCCGGGGAGACCCAGTACTTC.

The CDR3 DNA reads as TGTGCCAGCAGCTTGGATCTAGCGGGAGGGGATGATACGCAGTATTTT. This gives the protein CASSLDLAGGDDTQYF. This chain joins TRBV5-4 and TRBJ2-3, with 12 bases fitting TRBD2. The CDR3 consists of 16 residues. Germline CDR1 SGHNT, CDR2 YYREEE (reference sequence). The V and J ends lost 0 bases and 6 bases, in that order; junction bases with no gene match: 5. Variable domain in full (rest from reference TRBV5-4 and TRBJ2-3): ETGVTQSPTHLIKTRGQQVTLRCSSQSGHNTVSWYQQALGQGPQFIFQYYREEENGRGNFPPRFSGLQFPNYSSELNVNALELDDSALYLCASSLDLAGGDDTQYFGPGTRLTVL.

V gene TRBV6-5 combines with J gene TRBJ2-7, with D hard to call. V was trimmed by 6 bases and J by 0 bases, leaving 9 bases between them. This CDR3 is built from 13 residues. CDR1 is MNHEY and CDR2 is SVGAGI in the germline V gene. The CDR3 protein is CASSPYSSYEQYF. In DNA form, the CDR3 reads TGTGCCAGCAGCCCCTACAGCTCCTACGAGCAGTACTTC.

The chain combines TRBV7-9 with TRBJ1-2; unclear D gene. The CDR3 totals 15 residues. Trimming left V 7 bases short and J 6 bases short, with 21 bases between. Germline V gene lookup returns CDR1 SEHNR and CDR2 FQNEAQ (reference sequence). The CDR3 DNA reads as TGTGCCAGCACCCTAGGGTTCGGACGGATTGATGGCTACACCTTC. It codes for CASTLGFGRIDGYTF. The full variable domain, completed using reference TRBV7-9 and TRBJ1-2, is DTGVSQNPRHKITKRGQNVTFRCDPISEHNRLYWYRQTLGQGPEFLTYFQNEAQLEKSRLLSDRFSAERPKGSFSTLEIQRTEQGDSAMYLCASTLGFGRIDGYTFGSGTRLTVV.

This clone is judged medium-sized. CDR3 residues: CASSLSSPLAFF. DNA for the CDR3: TGTGCCAGCAGCCTTTCTTCGCCATTGGCTTTCTTT. The chain links TRBV7-9 to TRBJ1-1; D unclear. Trimming removed 5 bases from V and 11 bases from J, with 15 bases in between. CDR1 SEHNR and CDR2 FQNEAQ come from the germline V gene (reference sequence). This CDR3 spans 12 amino acids.

This chain connects TRBV6-5 to TRBJ2-5; 8 bases align to TRBD2. Unmatched junction bases numbered 2, after V lost 4 bases and J lost 1 base. The length of the CDR3 is 14 residues. In germline, CDR1 is MNHEY, CDR2 SVGAGI. CDR3 residues: CASSFSGTQETQYF. CDR3 bases: TGTGCCAGCAGTTTTAGCGGGACCCAAGAGACCCAGTACTTC.

This chain links TRBV15 with TRBJ2-7, with TRBD2 identical over 8 bases. The CDR3 has 13 residues. V gave up 3 bases and J gave up 6 bases; unmatched junction bases: 4. Germline V lookup: CDR1 LNHNV, CDR2 YYDKDF (reference sequence). The CDR3 nucleotides are TGTGCCACCAGCAGTGGGACTAGTTCCGAGCAGTACTTC. Translating gives CATSSGTSSEQYF.

This clone has only a few counts. The chain carries TRBV28 and TRBJ2-3; D is ambiguous. CDR1 and CDR2 from the germline V gene are MDHEN and SYDVKM. The length of the CDR3 is 13 residues. With 2 bases removed from V and 5 bases from J, the gap between germline ends came to 8 bases. CDR3 nucleotides: TGTGCCAGCAGTTTAGGAAGGGAAGATACGCAGTATTTT. It encodes CASSLGREDTQYF.

The chain employs TRBV12-3 or TRBV12-4 and TRBJ2-7; D gene unclear. This CDR3 comprises 13 residues. Trimming removed 1 base from V and 3 bases from J, with 7 bases in between. The CDR3 DNA follows: TGTGCCAGCAGTTTAGACTCGTACTACGAGCAGTACTTC. Translating gives CASSLDSYYEQYF.

V gene TRBV28 combines with J gene TRBJ1-1; 8 nucleotides align to TRBD1. CDR3 length equals 14 residues. The V gene's germline CDR1 is MDHEN and CDR2 SYDVKM. After removal of 5 bases from V and 8 bases from J, the junction contained 10 bases not matched to a gene. The chain's CDR3 is CASSLSDRVGEAFF. In DNA, the CDR3 is TGTGCCAGCAGTCTCTCGGACAGGGTCGGAGAAGCTTTCTTT.

This chain links TRBV27 with TRBJ2-7; D call uncertain. This CDR3 contains 14 residues. The V end was cut by 6 bases, the J end by 0 bases, with 12 bases between. CDR1 is MNHEY, CDR2 SMNVEV, per germline (reference sequence). CDR3 nucleotide sequence: TGTGCCAGCAGAAGGACGACCAGCTCCTACGAGCAGTACTTC. Translating gives CASRRTTSSYEQYF.

This sequence joins TRBV11-2 and TRBJ2-2; tentative D call: TRBD1 (6 bases). Germline lookup yields CDR1 SGHAT and CDR2 FQNNGV. V lost 5 bases, J lost 0 bases, and 10 bases lay in between. The CDR3 length is 15 residues. The DNA of the CDR3 is TGTGCCAGCAGCCAACAGGGCACGAACACCGGGGAGCTGTTTTTT. Translation: CASSQQGTNTGELFF. Full variable domain (outside the CDR3, taken from reference TRBV11-2 and TRBJ2-2): EAGVAQSPRYKIIEKRQSVAFWCNPISGHATLYWYQQILGQGPKLLIQFQNNGVVDDSQLPKDRFSAERLKGVDSTLKIQPAKLEDSAVYLCASSQQGTNTGELFFGEGSRLTVL.

The chain recombines TRBV19 with TRBJ1-4; 8 nucleotides line up with TRBD1. The germline CDR1 and CDR2 sequences are LNHDA and SQIVND (reference sequence). The CDR3 loop spans 15 amino acids. The J segment lost 7 bases and the V segment lost 5 bases, leaving 9 bases of the junction unmatched. The CDR3 DNA sequence: TGTGCCAGTAGTCTGCCGACAGGGGTTACTGAAAAACTGTTTTTT. It specifies CASSLPTGVTEKLFF. Using reference TRBV19 and TRBJ1-4 for the parts outside the CDR3, the full variable domain is DGGITQSPKYLFRKEGQNVTLSCEQNLNHDAMYWYRQDPGQGLRLIYYSQIVNDFQKGDIAEGYSVSREKKESFPLTVTSAQKNPTAFYLCASSLPTGVTEKLFFGSGTQLSVL.

The V call is TRBV21-1, the J call TRBJ1-1. TRBV21-1 is given as a pseudogene. This CDR3 has 15 residues. CDR3 in amino acids: CASSNPEAMNTEAFF. The CDR3 nucleotides read TGTGCCAGCAGCAATCCAGAGGCTATGAACACTGAAGCTTTCTTT.

This rearrangement joins TRBV2 to TRBJ2-1; D might be TRBD2 (6 bases). The germline V and J ends were trimmed by 6 bases and 4 bases, with 16 bases remaining between them. The CDR3 loop spans 15 amino acids. CDR1 is SNHLY, CDR2 FYNNEI, per germline. The CDR3 region is CASSPGTGGYNEQFF. In DNA form, the CDR3 reads TGTGCCAGCAGCCCCGGGACTGGGGGTTACAATGAGCAGTTCTTC.

The rearrangement uses TRBV27 and TRBJ1-1, with 7 bases fitting TRBD1. CDR3 length: 13 residues. The germline V gene encodes CDR1 MNHEY and CDR2 SMNVEV (reference sequence). V dropped 8 bases and J dropped 11; count of bases not matched to a gene: 14. The CDR3, as DNA: TGTGCCAGCGGGGACAGCCAGCCACTGCGGGCTTTCTTT. It specifies CASGDSQPLRAFF.